This paragraph covers one TCR beta chain sequence. Its antigen is not known. This entry belongs to a study of shared clonotypes between healthy human individuals. The J segment lost 3 bases and the V segment lost 5 bases, leaving 14 bases of the junction unmatched. There are 17 residues in the CDR3. CDR1 is MDHEN and CDR2 is SYDVKM in the germline V gene. General study findings and limits: Generation of non-shared clonotypes was less probable than generation of clonotypes shared by all four donors.

Terminally differentiated effector memory CD45RA+ cells were left out of the naive CD8 fraction, which was CD45RO-negative and positively selected for CCR7. Researchers ran the assay at a deep level. Each PCR replicate from the sorted subsets contained about 210 ng DNA, which is 30,000 or so T cell genomes. Authors' methods: Without quality scores, immunoSEQ junctional reads could not be filtered like full-length reads. Produced via immunoSEQ multiplex PCR; TCRdb's table is partial and in-frame only. V, J and clone size reflect that table, while D and trimming were determined from the DNA. Of about 1.9 million clones listed, roughly 95% were seen once; the top ten hold approximately 1.7%.

Sequenced material: naive CD8+ T cells from PBMCs. This sequence joins TRBV28 and TRBJ1-2; 8 bases map to TRBD1. The clonotype was recovered from a young man in good health. Some clones in this sample may be carry-over from other donors' samples. The chain's CDR3 is CASSQTGATGADYGYTF. CDR3 in DNA: TGTGCCAGCAGTCAAACGGGAGCGACAGGGGCGGACTATGGCTACACCTTC.